This T cell receptor beta chain was captured in a study of blood T cell repertoires in COVID-19. The Seattle patients joined while their infection was active and were tracked longitudinally afterward. V lost 4 bases to trimming and J lost 3 bases, with 15 bases between them. The CDR3 totals 15 residues. Per germline, CDR1 LNHDA and CDR2 SQIVND (reference sequence). Original analysis: From reference gene primer amplification, estimates of nucleated cell counts were derived. Assay: immunoSEQ multiplex PCR; the TCRdb copy retains only in-frame clones and omits some. V and J calls and clone size are as listed in that table; D and trimming were resolved from the DNA. The data contain about 350,000 clones, about nine tenths of them singletons.

This TCR was sampled from a woman aged 60-75 years with COVID-19, enrolled during active disease. The chain couples TRBV19 to TRBJ1-2; D is unresolved. Material: peripheral blood. CDR3 protein: CASSTQVLRDYGYTF. CDR3 DNA: TGTGCCAGTAGTACCCAAGTTCTCCGGGACTATGGCTACACCTTC.